This T cell receptor beta chain stems from a study of T cells in Graves' hyperthyroidism and ophthalmopathy. Study results and caveats: Ophthalmopathy and stable hyperthyroidism were told apart by a 13 V-J model. Most thyroid clonotypes that were expanded above 0.001 also turned up in blood.

RNA transcripts were the template for amplifying TCR beta CDR3 regions. Initially, a first-round RT-PCR of the TCR CDR3 employed the HTBI primer set. TCRdb reanalysed the multiplex PCR reads using MiXCR and keeps one entry per CDR3 protein. Found here are about 610,000 distinct CDR3 sequences, around 46% of them singletons; the top ten hold around 8%. Note on this clonotype: Its antigen remains unidentified.

Trimming cost V 3 bases and J 9 bases, with 6 bases left between them. Germline V gene lookup returns CDR1 SEHNR and CDR2 FQNEAQ (reference sequence). The CDR3 length is 10 residues. Researchers defined stable Graves' hyperthyroidism as no ophthalmopathy progression within 18 months. Patients were aged 18 to 65, had disease duration under 2 months, and had newly diagnosed hyperthyroidism. The specimen sequenced was peripheral blood or thyroid tissue (not recorded which). The TCR originated in a woman under 30 with Graves' hyperthyroidism. This rearrangement joins TRBV7-9 to TRBJ2-7; D gene ambiguous. CDR3 DNA: TGTGCCAGCAGCTTTAACGGGCAGTACTTC. Translating gives CASSFNGQYF. Looking up the rest from reference TRBV7-9 and TRBJ2-7 gives the full variable domain: DTGVSQNPRHKITKRGQNVTFRCDPISEHNRLYWYRQTLGQGPEFLTYFQNEAQLEKSRLLSDRFSAERPKGSFSTLEIQRTEQGDSAMYLCASSFNGQYFGPGTRLTVT.